The rows below give T cell receptor beta chains drawn from one sample of a study of regulatory T cells in long-lasting Graves disease. TCRdb re-analysed the multiplex PCR reads in MiXCR, keeping a single row per CDR3 protein. Of fewer than 650,000 distinct CDR3 sequences listed, 15% to 20% are singletons. These data also featured in a second study, about T cells in Graves' hyperthyroidism and ophthalmopathy.

This material consisted of peripheral blood mononuclear cells (PBMCs), taken at new diagnosis, from a patient treated with antithyroid drugs. These receptors were taken from a young man with Graves disease. Both conserved end residues are part of each CDR3. The D gene is left open where the match is weak. Clone sizes are given selectively: once, few, many, or a class where the clone is expanded.

TRBD1,.,TRBV28,TRBJ2-7,CATSDRDPYEQYF,TGTGCCACCAGTGACAGGGACCCCTACGAGCAGTACTTC
.,few,TRBV7-2,TRBJ2-2,CASSLRAWLNTGELFF,TGTGCCAGCAGCTTACGTGCTTGGCTGAACACCGGGGAGCTGTTTTTT
TRBD1,few,TRBV7-9,TRBJ1-2,CASSSVAVQGANYGYTF,TGTGCCAGCAGCTCAGTAGCGGTACAGGGGGCAAACTATGGCTACACCTTC
.,many,TRBV12-3/TRBV12-4,TRBJ2-7,CASSLNAPPGYEQYF,TGTGCCAGCAGTTTGAATGCGCCTCCGGGCTACGAGCAGTACTTC
.,.,TRBV5-1,TRBJ2-7,CASRGDGTYSSSYGVYEQYF,TGCGCCAGCAGGGGTGACGGGACATACTCTTCAAGTTACGGGGTTTACGAGCAGTACTTC
.,.,TRBV13,TRBJ2-5,CASVQGGQETQYF,TGTGCCAGCGTACAGGGGGGGCAAGAGACCCAGTACTTC
TRBD1,few,TRBV3-1,TRBJ1-2,CASSPWGQGTYGYTF,TGTGCCAGCAGCCCGTGGGGACAGGGGACCTATGGCTACACCTTC
TRBD2,many,TRBV11-2,TRBJ2-1,CASSSSLGSGRYHEQFF,TGTGCCAGCAGCTCCTCCCTGGGTAGCGGGAGATATCATGAGCAGTTCTTC
.,.,TRBV19,TRBJ2-4,CASSPLSGIAKNIQYF,TGTGCCAGTAGCCCCCTCTCGGGGATAGCCAAAAACATTCAGTACTTC
TRBD1,many,TRBV19,TRBJ1-5,CASSIRTGGQPQHF,TGTGCCAGTAGTATTAGAACAGGGGGTCAGCCCCAGCATTTT
TRBD1,many,TRBV28,TRBJ1-2,CASSDPGTGSNYGYTF,TGTGCCAGCAGTGATCCTGGGACAGGGTCTAACTATGGCTACACCTTC
TRBD1,.,TRBV19,TRBJ1-6,CASSMFEGQGVISPLHF,TGTGCCAGTAGTATGTTTGAGGGACAGGGGGTTATTTCACCCCTCCACTTT
TRBD1,few,TRBV4-1,TRBJ2-7,CASSQPRDRGHEQYF,TGCGCCAGCAGCCAACCGCGGGACAGGGGGCACGAGCAGTACTTC
.,few,TRBV12-3/TRBV12-4,TRBJ1-2,CASSSEGFGGYTF,TGTGCCAGCAGTTCTGAAGGCTTTGGGGGCTACACCTTC
.,many,TRBV12-3/TRBV12-4,TRBJ1-4,CASSLAPGDNEKLFF,TGTGCCAGCAGTTTAGCGCCCGGGGACAATGAAAAACTGTTTTTT
.,.,TRBV20-1,TRBJ2-1,CSARELDLNLLQWRLPTWPEQFF,TGCAGTGCTAGAGAACTCGACCTTAACCTATTACAATGGCGGCTTCCAACCTGGCCTGAGCAGTTCTTC
.,.,TRBV29-1,TRBJ2-1,CSVTVGLNNEQFF,TGCAGCGTGACGGTCGGACTCAACAATGAGCAGTTCTTC
.,.,TRBV6-1,TRBJ2-3,CASSLGTRPPDTQYF,TGTGCCAGCAGCCTCGGGACCAGACCCCCAGATACGCAGTATTTT
.,few,TRBV24-1,TRBJ2-3,CATSDLRTAGAPTDTQYF,TGTGCCACCAGTGATTTGAGAACGGCGGGGGCCCCCACAGATACGCAGTATTTT
.,many,TRBV28,TRBJ2-7,CASSRPGQHEQYF,TGTGCCAGCAGTCGGCCGGGACAACACGAGCAGTACTTC
.,.,TRBV28,TRBJ2-2,CASSPLLPLDLKDTGELFF,TGTGCCAGCAGTCCCCTACTACCCCTGGACCTCAAAGACACCGGGGAGCTGTTTTTT
.,.,TRBV2,TRBJ1-2,CASRSTWRAYGYTF,TGTGCCAGCAGGAGTACATGGAGGGCCTATGGCTACACCTTC
TRBD1,many,TRBV18,TRBJ2-7,CASSPPQGGPGEQYF,TGTGCCAGCTCACCGCCACAGGGGGGCCCCGGCGAGCAGTACTTC
TRBD2,.,TRBV13,TRBJ2-1,CASSGKGLAGDNEQFF,TGTGCCAGCAGCGGAAAGGGACTAGCGGGGGACAATGAGCAGTTCTTC
TRBD2,many,TRBV6-2/TRBV6-3,TRBJ2-4,CASSEAGPRNIQYF,TGTGCCAGCAGTGAAGCGGGACCGCGGAACATTCAGTACTTC
.,.,TRBV9,TRBJ2-6,CASARSGDGANVLTF,TGTGCCAGCGCCCGGTCCGGGGATGGGGCCAACGTCCTGACTTTC
.,.,TRBV7-9,TRBJ2-2,CASSRQVGGELFF,TGTGCCAGCAGCCGGCAGGTGGGCGGGGAGCTGTTTTTT
.,.,TRBV9,TRBJ2-1,CASSGRASNNEQFF,TGTGCCAGCAGCGGACGAGCGAGCAACAATGAGCAGTTCTTC
TRBD1,few,TRBV5-6,TRBJ2-7,CASRMTGVAYEQYF,TGTGCCAGCAGGATGACAGGGGTCGCCTACGAGCAGTACTTC
.,.,TRBV6-1,TRBJ1-2,CASREQQVTLLYGYTF,TGTGCCAGCAGAGAACAACAGGTTACCCTGCTCTATGGCTACACCTTC
TRBD1,.,TRBV30,TRBJ2-3,CAWSSLLQGSTDTQYF,TGTGCCTGGAGTTCCCTCTTACAGGGGAGCACAGATACGCAGTATTTT
.,many,TRBV10-3,TRBJ2-1,CAIRETGTHNEQFF,TGTGCCATCAGAGAAACAGGGACCCACAATGAGCAGTTCTTC
TRBD1,few,TRBV9,TRBJ2-5,CASSPMDRYQETQYF,TGTGCCAGCAGCCCAATGGACAGGTACCAAGAGACCCAGTACTTC
.,many,TRBV6-2/TRBV6-3,TRBJ2-2,CASSWLGAGSNTGELFF,TGTGCCAGCAGTTGGTTGGGGGCGGGTAGCAACACCGGGGAGCTGTTTTTT
.,many,TRBV12-3/TRBV12-4,TRBJ1-2,CASSPGHYGYTF,TGTGCCAGCAGTCCCGGACACTATGGCTACACCTTC
TRBD2,few,TRBV29-1,TRBJ2-3,CSVAAGVFTDTQYF,TGCAGCGTTGCAGCGGGAGTTTTCACAGATACGCAGTATTTT
TRBD1,many,TRBV7-3,TRBJ2-2,CASSKKGGQGTGELFF,TGTGCCAGCAGCAAAAAGGGGGGACAGGGCACCGGGGAGCTGTTTTTT
.,many,TRBV20-1,TRBJ2-1,CSAKGLGGPGEFF,TGCAGTGCTAAGGGGTTAGGGGGGCCTGGGGAGTTCTTC
TRBD1,.,TRBV2,TRBJ1-1,CASSAGTGVTEAFF,TGTGCCAGCAGTGCCGGGACAGGGGTTACTGAAGCTTTCTTT
.,few,TRBV20-1,TRBJ2-4,CSATGLMAKNIQYF,TGCAGTGCTACAGGGTTGATGGCCAAAAACATTCAGTACTTC
TRBD2,many,TRBV2,TRBJ2-7,CASTGLVFYEQYF,TGTGCCAGCACAGGACTAGTTTTCTACGAGCAGTACTTC
.,many,TRBV12-3/TRBV12-4,TRBJ2-1,CASSPGGGPYNEQFF,TGTGCCAGCAGCCCCGGAGGCGGACCCTACAATGAGCAGTTCTTC
TRBD1,.,TRBV4-1,TRBJ1-1,CASSQGTGVMNTEAFF,TGCGCCAGCAGCCAAGGTACAGGGGTCATGAACACTGAAGCTTTCTTT
TRBD1,.,TRBV4-1,TRBJ1-2,CASSRGQVKNYGYTF,TGCGCCAGCAGCCGCGGACAGGTGAAGAACTATGGCTACACCTTC
TRBD2,few,TRBV29-1,TRBJ2-5,CSSRRGGETQYF,TGCAGCTCCCGGCGGGGGGGAGAGACCCAGTACTTC
.,many,TRBV20-1,TRBJ2-1,CSAPPSGAFDEQFF,TGCAGTGCTCCCCCCAGCGGTGCCTTCGATGAGCAGTTCTTC
.,many,TRBV5-1,TRBJ2-1,CASSFPAGSSYNEQFF,TGCGCCAGCAGCTTTCCGGCGGGGAGCTCCTACAATGAGCAGTTCTTC
.,many,TRBV20-1,TRBJ2-3,CSVIESGKTDTQYF,TGCAGTGTCATAGAATCGGGAAAAACCGATACGCAGTATTTT
TRBD2,.,TRBV2,TRBJ2-3,CASKRELAGDNTQYF,TGTGCCAGCAAGAGGGAGCTAGCGGGAGATAATACGCAGTATTTT
.,.,TRBV3-1,TRBJ1-3,CASSHRGSGNTIYF,TGTGCCAGCAGCCACCGGGGCTCTGGAAACACCATATATTTT
.,many,TRBV7-2,TRBJ2-7,CASSLGFGHEQYF,TGTGCCAGCAGCTTAGGTTTTGGCCACGAGCAGTACTTC
.,.,TRBV2,TRBJ1-2,CASSRGQLRGYTF,TGTGCCAGCAGCCGCGGACAGTTGAGGGGCTACACCTTC
.,many,TRBV10-1,TRBJ2-7,CASTGAYEQYF,TGCGCCAGCACTGGGGCCTACGAGCAGTACTTC
.,many,TRBV30,TRBJ2-2,CAWEDRQNTGELFF,TGTGCCTGGGAAGATAGACAGAACACCGGGGAGCTGTTTTTT